The TCR beta chain described here comes from a study of shared clonotypes between healthy human individuals. Study-wide findings and caveats: All-four-donor shared clonotypes had higher generation probabilities than non-shared clonotypes did.

The CDR3 is 12 residues long. Trimming pared 6 bases from V and 9 bases from J, leaving 12 bases between. From germline, CDR1 is MDHEN and CDR2 SYDVKM. With respect to this clone: Its antigen is undetermined.

Repertoires were generated with immunoSEQ multiplex PCR, while TCRdb's copy carries only in-frame clones and drops some. The repertoire includes a few million clones, approximately 93% of them detected once, and about 0.39% sits in the top ten. The source material was naive CD4+ T cells from PBMCs. Specified subset: CD45RA+ positively selected. J is TRBJ2-1 and V is TRBV28, with D uncertain. This TCR derives from a man aged 18 to 29 in good health. Some clones in this sample may be carry-over from other donors' samples. DNA of the CDR3: TGTGCCAGCAGCCTCCTTAATTCTGAGCAGTTCTTC. Translation: CASSLLNSEQFF. The full variable domain, in which reference TRBV28 and TRBJ2-1 provide the parts outside the CDR3, is DVKVTQSSRYLVKRTGEKVFLECVQDMDHENMFWYRQDPGLGLRLIYFSYDVKMKEKGDIPEGYSVSREKKERFSLILESASTNQTSMYLCASSLLNSEQFFGPGTRLTVL.